Listed below are T cell receptor beta chains from one sample, sequenced in a study of blood T cell repertoires in COVID-19. Profiling relied on immunoSEQ multiplex PCR, and the TCRdb table lists in-frame clones only, not all of them. The sample has fewer than 200,000 clones, around 85% seen once. Sequencing input: peripheral blood. Receptor source: a man aged 55 to 70 who had recovered from COVID-19. Each CDR3 is given with its conserved first and last residue. The order of the fields is clone size, D gene, V gene, J gene, CDR3 DNA, CDR3 protein. The D gene is left open where the match is weak. Expanded clones are given a class, and other clones once, few, many or no size at all.

abundance: -
d_gene: -
v_gene: TRBV6-1
j_gene: TRBJ1-4
CDR3nt: TGTGCCAGCAGTGAAGTTTTGGAGGGGTATGAAAAACTGTTTTTT
CDR3aa: CASSEVLEGYEKLFF

abundance: -
d_gene: -
v_gene: TRBV9
j_gene: TRBJ2-1
CDR3nt: TGTGCCAGCAGCGAGAGGGGGGGCTCCTACAATGAGCAGTTCTTC
CDR3aa: CASSERGGSYNEQFF

abundance: -
d_gene: -
v_gene: TRBV3-1/TRBV3-2
j_gene: TRBJ1-3
CDR3nt: TGTGCCAGCAGTCTTGTCAGCTCTGGAAACACCATATATTTT
CDR3aa: CASSLVSSGNTIYF

abundance: once
d_gene: -
v_gene: TRBV10-3
j_gene: TRBJ2-5
CDR3nt: TGTGCCATCAGTGAGTCCGGGACACCGGAACAAGAGACCCAGTACTTC
CDR3aa: CAISESGTPEQETQYF

abundance: -
d_gene: -
v_gene: TRBV6-5
j_gene: TRBJ1-2
CDR3nt: TGTGCCAGCAGTCCGCAGGGTCGGGGCTACACCTTC
CDR3aa: CASSPQGRGYTF

abundance: once
d_gene: TRBD1
v_gene: TRBV5-1
j_gene: TRBJ2-2
CDR3nt: TGCGCCAGCAGCTTCCAGGGACAGGGCACCGGGGAGCTGTTTTTT
CDR3aa: CASSFQGQGTGELFF

abundance: once
d_gene: TRBD1
v_gene: TRBV5-8
j_gene: TRBJ2-7
CDR3nt: TGTGCCAGCAGCTTTGACAGGGCCCACGAGCAGTACTTC
CDR3aa: CASSFDRAHEQYF

abundance: -
d_gene: TRBD1
v_gene: TRBV6-5
j_gene: TRBJ1-5
CDR3nt: TGTGCCACCCGGGACAGCTTCAATCAGCCCCAGCATTTT
CDR3aa: CATRDSFNQPQHF

abundance: -
d_gene: TRBD1
v_gene: TRBV18
j_gene: TRBJ2-5
CDR3nt: TGTGCCAGCTCCCCCCGACAGGGCTCCCAAGAGACCCAGTACTTC
CDR3aa: CASSPRQGSQETQYF

abundance: -
d_gene: TRBD1
v_gene: TRBV7-3
j_gene: TRBJ1-1
CDR3nt: TGTGCCAGCAGCTTAACGCCCCGGGACAGGGGATGGAACACTGAAGCTTTCTTT
CDR3aa: CASSLTPRDRGWNTEAFF

abundance: -
d_gene: TRBD1
v_gene: TRBV2
j_gene: TRBJ1-1
CDR3nt: TGTGCCAGCAGCCAGACAGGGGGCGGCACTGAAGCTTTCTTT
CDR3aa: CASSQTGGGTEAFF

abundance: -
d_gene: -
v_gene: TRBV29-1
j_gene: TRBJ2-3
CDR3nt: TGCAGCGTTGAAAGGGAGGACGGGGGGCATCGCACAGATACGCAGTATTTT
CDR3aa: CSVEREDGGHRTDTQYF

abundance: -
d_gene: -
v_gene: TRBV15
j_gene: TRBJ1-6
CDR3nt: TGTGCCACCAGCAGAGAACCCCCTGGCAGGGGTAATTCACCCCTCCACTTT
CDR3aa: CATSREPPGRGNSPLHF

abundance: few
d_gene: -
v_gene: TRBV6-6
j_gene: TRBJ1-1
CDR3nt: TGTGCCAGCCGCATCCAGTCTGGCACTGAAGCTTTCTTT
CDR3aa: CASRIQSGTEAFF

abundance: -
d_gene: -
v_gene: TRBV19
j_gene: TRBJ1-2
CDR3nt: TGTGCCAGTAGTATAGGAGGCCGGCAAACTAACTATGGCTACACCTTC
CDR3aa: CASSIGGRQTNYGYTF

abundance: -
d_gene: -
v_gene: TRBV6-5
j_gene: TRBJ2-1
CDR3nt: TGTGCCACCATAAATAACAGAGACAATGAGCAGTTCTTC
CDR3aa: CATINNRDNEQFF

abundance: -
d_gene: -
v_gene: TRBV9
j_gene: TRBJ2-2
CDR3nt: TGTGCCAGCAGCGTAGCCTCCGACACCGGGGAGCTGTTTTTT
CDR3aa: CASSVASDTGELFF

abundance: -
d_gene: TRBD2
v_gene: TRBV29-1
j_gene: TRBJ2-3
CDR3nt: TGCAGCGTAGGCAGCGGGGGGGCAGGGTATTTT
CDR3aa: CSVGSGGAGYF

abundance: -
d_gene: -
v_gene: TRBV6-5
j_gene: TRBJ1-3
CDR3nt: TGTGCCAGCAAGCAAATAGTTGGAAACACCATATATTTT
CDR3aa: CASKQIVGNTIYF

abundance: once
d_gene: -
v_gene: TRBV5-1
j_gene: TRBJ1-2
CDR3nt: TGCGCCAGCAGCTTGGTGGCAGGGCGGAGGGTTAACTATGGCTACACCTTC
CDR3aa: CASSLVAGRRVNYGYTF

abundance: -
d_gene: TRBD1
v_gene: TRBV12-3/TRBV12-4
j_gene: TRBJ2-7
CDR3nt: TGTGCCAGCAGTTTGAACAGGGGATGGGAGCAGTACTTC
CDR3aa: CASSLNRGWEQYF

abundance: -
d_gene: TRBD1
v_gene: TRBV19
j_gene: TRBJ1-5
CDR3nt: TGTGCCAGTAGTCCCGCTGGACAGGTCCTTAGCAATCAGCCCCAGCATTTT
CDR3aa: CASSPAGQVLSNQPQHF

abundance: once
d_gene: -
v_gene: TRBV7-2
j_gene: TRBJ1-2
CDR3nt: TGTGCCAGCAGCTTAGAGGCCGCGGGGGATTCCTATGGCTACACCTTC
CDR3aa: CASSLEAAGDSYGYTF

abundance: -
d_gene: -
v_gene: TRBV28
j_gene: TRBJ1-1
CDR3nt: TGTGCCAGCAGTTCAATGACCGGGACTCCCCTCATGAACACTGAAGCTTTCTTT
CDR3aa: CASSSMTGTPLMNTEAFF

abundance: -
d_gene: TRBD1
v_gene: TRBV25-1
j_gene: TRBJ2-5
CDR3nt: TGTGCCAGCAGTGTGGTCGGGACAGGGAAAGAGACCCAGTACTTC
CDR3aa: CASSVVGTGKETQYF

abundance: -
d_gene: TRBD1
v_gene: TRBV6-5
j_gene: TRBJ2-5
CDR3nt: TGTGCCAGCAGTTCTGGACAGGGCCTCAGTGAGACCCAGTACTTC
CDR3aa: CASSSGQGLSETQYF

abundance: -
d_gene: -
v_gene: TRBV3-1/TRBV3-2
j_gene: TRBJ1-1
CDR3nt: TGTGCCAGCAGCCATGAGTCAGCGGGTGCTGAAGCTTTCTTT
CDR3aa: CASSHESAGAEAFF

abundance: -
d_gene: -
v_gene: TRBV5-6
j_gene: TRBJ2-2
CDR3nt: TGTGCCAGCAGCTTGGCTCGGGGGACCGGGGAGCTGTTTTTT
CDR3aa: CASSLARGTGELFF

abundance: -
d_gene: TRBD2
v_gene: TRBV7-8
j_gene: TRBJ2-7
CDR3nt: TGTGCCAGCAGCTTCGGACTAGCGGTATTTTACGAGCAGTACTTC
CDR3aa: CASSFGLAVFYEQYF

abundance: -
d_gene: -
v_gene: TRBV5-1
j_gene: TRBJ2-5
CDR3nt: TGCGCCAGCAGCATCTTTGGGGGGGAGACCCAGTACTTC
CDR3aa: CASSIFGGETQYF

abundance: -
d_gene: TRBD1
v_gene: TRBV5-5
j_gene: TRBJ2-3
CDR3nt: TGTGCCAGCAGCTCGGACAGGGGGCTGATAGATACGCAGTATTTT
CDR3aa: CASSSDRGLIDTQYF

abundance: -
d_gene: -
v_gene: TRBV3-1/TRBV3-2
j_gene: TRBJ2-7
CDR3nt: TGTGCCAGCAGCCCTCCACAGGGCCAATACGAGCAGTACTTC
CDR3aa: CASSPPQGQYEQYF

abundance: -
d_gene: TRBD1
v_gene: TRBV24-1
j_gene: TRBJ2-7
CDR3nt: TGTGCCACCAGTGACACAGGGGAAGGGGGCTACGAGCAGTACTTC
CDR3aa: CATSDTGEGGYEQYF

abundance: -
d_gene: TRBD1
v_gene: TRBV27
j_gene: TRBJ2-4
CDR3nt: TGTGCCAGCAGTCCGCTGACAGGGTCGAGTTTAGCCAAAAACATTCAGTACTTC
CDR3aa: CASSPLTGSSLAKNIQYF

abundance: many
d_gene: TRBD1
v_gene: TRBV6-4
j_gene: TRBJ1-6
CDR3nt: TGTGCCAGCAGTGACACGACAGGGGGCAGGTCACCCCTCCACTTT
CDR3aa: CASSDTTGGRSPLHF

abundance: -
d_gene: -
v_gene: TRBV2
j_gene: TRBJ2-7
CDR3nt: TGTGCCAGCAGTGAATTTCCGAGGGCCTACGAGCAGTACTTC
CDR3aa: CASSEFPRAYEQYF